The 21 T cell receptor beta chains presented below share a single source sample, sequenced in a study of blood T cell repertoires in COVID-19. Only in-frame clones appear in the TCRdb table, and some are missing; sequencing was by immunoSEQ multiplex PCR. This sample carries over 150,000 clones, 65% to 85% of them seen once, and the ten largest clones take less than 3.5%. Material for sequencing was peripheral blood. The receptors derive from an older woman with acute or convalescent COVID-19.

The chain combines TRBV5-1 with TRBJ2-7; tentatively, D is TRBD1 (5 bases). The CDR3 consists of 14 residues. V lost 4 bases and J 3 bases, leaving 14 bases between the germline ends. From germline, CDR1 is SGHRS and CDR2 YFSETQ. DNA for the CDR3: TGCGCCAGCAGCGGTGGACAATCCTTCTACGAGCAGTACTTC. Its protein is CASSGGQSFYEQYF.

The chain links TRBV6-5 to TRBJ2-3, with TRBD2 matching 14 bases. Germline V gene lookup returns CDR1 MNHEY and CDR2 SVGAGI. The CDR3 length is 15 residues. Germline trimming cut 5 bases from V and 6 bases from J; bases unmatched to any gene: 4. The CDR3, as DNA: TGTGCCAGCAGTCGACTAGCGGGGGGGATCGATACGCAGTATTTT. Amino acid sequence: CASSRLAGGIDTQYF.

The V gene is TRBV2, the J gene TRBJ1-3; no clear D gene. Germline V gene sequence: CDR1 SNHLY, CDR2 FYNNEI. V lost 7 bases to trimming and J lost 0 bases, with 7 bases between them. The CDR3 is made up of 13 amino acids. CDR3 in amino acids: CASIRDSGNTIYF. The CDR3 DNA follows: TGTGCCAGCATTCGGGACTCTGGAAACACCATATATTTT. Supplemented by reference TRBV2 and TRBJ1-3, the full variable domain reads EPEVTQTPSHQVTQMGQEVILRCVPISNHLYFYWYRQILGQKVEFLVSFYNNEISEKSEIFDDQFSVERPDGSNFTLKIRSTKLEDSAMYFCASIRDSGNTIYFGEGSWLTVV.

This clone was seen only once. The chain uses TRBV9 and TRBJ2-3; possible D gene TRBD2, 6 bases. The CDR3 runs to 15 residues. The V and J ends lost 2 bases and 5 bases respectively, with 15 bases between them. Germline-derived CDR1 and CDR2 are SGDLS and YYNGEE. This CDR3 reads CASSVPGGAGDTQYF. The CDR3 coding sequence is TGTGCCAGCAGCGTCCCCGGAGGGGCGGGAGATACGCAGTATTTT. Filled out from reference TRBV9 and TRBJ2-3, the complete variable domain reads DSGVTQTPKHLITATGQRVTLRCSPRSGDLSVYWYQQSLDQGLQFLIQYYNGEERAKGNILERFSAQQFPDLHSELNLSSLELGDSALYFCASSVPGGAGDTQYFGPGTRLTVL.

The genes are TRBV28 and TRBJ1-6, with 7 bases lining up with TRBD1. CDR1 and CDR2 (germline): MDHEN, SYDVKM. The CDR3 extends over 14 amino acids. V was clipped by 6 bases and J by 11 bases; unmatched bases: 10. The CDR3 nucleotides read TGTGCCAGCAGGTCTGGGACAGAGGGTCCACCCCTCCACTTT. Its protein is CASRSGTEGPPLHF. The full variable domain, its missing parts supplied by reference TRBV28 and TRBJ1-6, is DVKVTQSSRYLVKRTGEKVFLECVQDMDHENMFWYRQDPGLGLRLIYFSYDVKMKEKGDIPEGYSVSREKKERFSLILESASTNQTSMYLCASRSGTEGPPLHFGNGTRLTVT.

As DNA, the CDR3 is TGTGCCAGCAGCGAGGGGACTAGCGGGGGCCGGGAGACCCAGTACTTC. Translation gives CASSEGTSGGRETQYF. V usage is TRBV9 and J usage is TRBJ2-5; 14 bases map to TRBD2. The CDR3 has 16 residues. J was trimmed by 5 bases and V by 3 bases; bases with no gene match: 6. Germline values: CDR1 SGDLS, CDR2 YYNGEE.

This chain links TRBV9 with TRBJ1-1, with a weak D call TRBD1 (6 bases). Germline loops: CDR1 SGDLS, CDR2 YYNGEE. The CDR3 is 15 amino acids. Trimming left V 3 bases short and J 3 bases short, with 15 bases between. For the CDR3, the DNA is TGTGCCAGCAGCGCACAGGGCCGGGGGGACACTGAAGCTTTCTTT. Translated: CASSAQGRGDTEAFF.

V usage is TRBV7-8 and J usage is TRBJ1-3, with 7 nucleotides matching TRBD1. Trimming at V came to 2 bases and at J to 1 base, leaving 11 bases not matched to a gene. The CDR3 has 18 residues. In germline, CDR1 is SGHVS, CDR2 FQNEAQ. The CDR3 DNA reads TGTGCCAGCAGCTTATACCAGTTGGGACAGTATTCTGGAAACACCATATATTTT. Its translation is CASSLYQLGQYSGNTIYF.

V gene TRBV19 combines with J gene TRBJ2-7; D is unresolved. This CDR3 spans 13 amino acids. The V end lost 1 base, the J end lost 5 bases, and 9 bases lay between the germline ends. Germline assignment: CDR1 LNHDA and CDR2 SQIVND (reference sequence). Here the CDR3 DNA reads TGTGCCAGTAGTATAGGGCGACAAGACGAGCAGTACTTC. This encodes CASSIGRQDEQYF.

The V gene is TRBV6-2 or TRBV6-3, the J gene TRBJ1-5; tentatively, D is TRBD1 (6 bases). V gave up 1 base and J gave up 4 bases, with 14 bases separating them. The CDR3 sequence is 16 residues long. Germline loops: CDR1 MNHEY, CDR2 SVGEGT. CDR3 sequence (DNA): TGTGCCAGCAGTTACTTGGCGGGGGGCAGTAATCAGCCCCAGCATTTT. It is translated as CASSYLAGGSNQPQHF.

The gene calls are TRBV5-1 and TRBJ2-2; 11 bases map to TRBD1. Germline-derived CDR1 and CDR2 are SGHRS and YFSETQ. V was pared by 5 bases and J by 3 bases, with 6 bases of the junction left unmatched. The CDR3 spans 16 residues. The CDR3 sequence: CASSGQGARDTGELFF. The CDR3 DNA reads as TGCGCCAGCAGTGGACAGGGGGCAAGGGACACCGGGGAGCTGTTTTTT.

This clone was recorded only once. The chain is built from TRBV21-1 and TRBJ1-6; the table names TRBD1, a call not compared with the DNA. TRBV21-1 is a known pseudogene. This CDR3 is 18 amino acids long. CDR3 region: CASSPGGDRGAYNSPLHF. The CDR3 region has the DNA TGTGCCAGCAGCCCCGGGGGGGACAGGGGGGCCTATAATTCACCCCTCCACTTT.

The J gene is TRBJ1-2, the V gene TRBV6-5; 10 nucleotides line up with TRBD1. J was trimmed by 6 bases and V by 5 bases; bases with no gene match: 3. This CDR3 is 13 amino acids long. CDR1 is MNHEY and CDR2 is SVGAGI in the germline V gene. DNA of the CDR3: TGTGCCAGCAGTAGACAGGGGGCAGATGGCTACACCTTC. Amino acids: CASSRQGADGYTF.

The J gene is TRBJ2-4, the V gene TRBV7-2, with 15 bases fitting TRBD2. Per the germline V gene, CDR1 is SGHTA and CDR2 is FQGNSA. V was clipped by 6 bases and J by 9 bases; unmatched bases: 6. The CDR3 has 15 residues. The CDR3 DNA follows: TGTGCCAGCAGTGGACTAGCGGGGGGGCAGGCCATTCAGTACTTC. Translation gives CASSGLAGGQAIQYF.

This rearrangement joins TRBV6-4 to TRBJ1-1, with TRBD1 matching over 7 bases. V dropped 4 bases and J dropped 2; count of bases not matched to a gene: 10. Germline V CDR1 and CDR2: MRHNA, SNTAGT. This CDR3 spans 16 amino acids. The CDR3 DNA reads TGTGCCAGCAGTGGGCCATTTGACAGGGTTAACACTGAAGCTTTCTTT. It translates to CASSGPFDRVNTEAFF.

The chain is built from TRBV5-1 and TRBJ1-4; D is ambiguous. V was cut by 0 bases and J by 7 bases, with 13 bases left in between. CDR3 length: 15 amino acids. The germline CDR1 and CDR2 sequences are SGHRS and YFSETQ. CDR3 loop: CASSLGPLGSEKLFF. As DNA, the CDR3 is TGCGCCAGCAGCTTGGGTCCTTTAGGGAGTGAAAAACTGTTTTTT.

This clone was counted a single time. The CDR3 loop reads CASRKDRAEEQYF. The CDR3 DNA sequence: TGTGCCAGCAGAAAAGACAGGGCTGAGGAGCAGTACTTC. This rearrangement joins TRBV6-6 to TRBJ2-7; 7 positions agree with TRBD1. Losses at the gene ends were 6 bases for V and 7 bases for J; bases not matched to a gene: 9. The CDR3 length is 13 residues. Per the germline V gene, CDR1 is MNHNY and CDR2 is SVGAGI (reference sequence).

The chain uses TRBV2 and TRBJ1-6; a weak D match, TRBD1 (6 bases). Germline assignment: CDR1 SNHLY and CDR2 FYNNEI. CDR3 size: 14 residues. V gave up 3 bases and J gave up 7 bases, with 10 bases separating them. The CDR3 reads CASSDTGRNSPLHF. In nucleotides, the CDR3 is TGTGCCAGCAGTGACACAGGGAGAAATTCACCCCTCCACTTT. The full variable domain, its missing parts supplied by reference TRBV2 and TRBJ1-6, is EPEVTQTPSHQVTQMGQEVILRCVPISNHLYFYWYRQILGQKVEFLVSFYNNEISEKSEIFDDQFSVERPDGSNFTLKIRSTKLEDSAMYFCASSDTGRNSPLHFGNGTRLTVT.

The chain joins TRBV28 to TRBJ2-5, with unresolved D. The CDR3 consists of 14 residues. The germline V gene encodes CDR1 MDHEN and CDR2 SYDVKM. V lost 3 bases and J lost 5, with 13 bases in between. CDR3 in DNA: TGTGCCAGCAGTTTGAATTGGGCTGGGGAGACCCAGTACTTC. It encodes CASSLNWAGETQYF.

The chain carries TRBV5-1 and TRBJ2-2; the D gene is possibly TRBD1 (6 bases). CDR1 and CDR2 (germline): SGHRS, YFSETQ. V lost 3 bases and J 0 bases, leaving 12 bases between the germline ends. The CDR3 totals 16 residues. The CDR3 DNA is TGCGCCAGCAGCTCCAAGACAGGCTCGAACACCGGGGAGCTGTTTTTT. Translated, it gives CASSSKTGSNTGELFF.

V and J are TRBV4-1 and TRBJ1-1, with D perhaps matching TRBD1 (6 bases). V lost 1 base, J lost 3 bases, and 18 bases lay in between. This CDR3 comprises 17 residues. Germline V gene sequence: CDR1 MGHRA, CDR2 YSYEKL. CDR3 region: CASSQAKPFRGDTEAFF. The CDR3 DNA is TGCGCCAGCAGCCAAGCCAAACCGTTCAGGGGAGACACTGAAGCTTTCTTT.